This record concerns one TCR beta chain sequence. These data are taken from a study of blood T cell repertoires in COVID-19. J lost 4 bases, V lost 3 bases, and 7 bases had no gene match. The CDR3 has 17 residues. Germline V lookup: CDR1 LGHDT, CDR2 YNNKEL (reference sequence). TCRdb keeps only in-frame clones here, not all; method: immunoSEQ multiplex PCR. Found here are under 250,000 clones, around four fifths of them singletons; the top ten hold 5% to 8%. The rearrangement uses TRBV3-1 (or the pseudogene TRBV3-2) and TRBJ2-1, with 12 bases fitting TRBD2. The source of this sequence is a woman in her sixties or seventies with active or convalescent COVID-19. The sample was peripheral blood. CDR3 sequence reads: CASSHSLAGGPYNEQFF. Here the CDR3 DNA reads TGTGCCAGCAGCCATTCTCTAGCGGGGGGGCCGTACAATGAGCAGTTCTTC.